The 14 T cell receptor beta chains presented below share a single source sample, sequenced in a study of blood T cell repertoires in COVID-19 (dated by TCRdb to the early 2020s). The method was the immunoSEQ multiplex PCR assay. This is the immuneACCESS table as TCRdb keeps it, with only in-frame sequences that have V and J called. A part of the clones is gone; compared with another copy, unresolved V genes explain less than half, and the rest is unexplained. The sample table lists approximately 300,000 clones, around 85% of them with a count of one. Around 1.9% of the sample comes from the top ten. The specimen sequenced was PBMCs or T cells enriched from blood (not recorded which). Source of these receptors: a woman under 40 who had been exposed to COVID-19.

This clone was detected only once. DNA for the CDR3: TGTGCCAGTAGAGGGGCAACCTACGAGCAGTACTTC. Translating gives CASRGATYEQYF. The chain has TRBV19 and TRBJ2-7; maybe TRBD1 (5 bases). Germline loops: CDR1 LNHDA, CDR2 SQIVND (reference sequence). The CDR3 has 12 residues. Trimming stripped 6 bases from V and 2 bases from J, with 8 bases between.

V is TRBV18 and J is TRBJ2-7; TRBD2 aligns across 9 bases. J was trimmed by 0 bases and V by 3 bases; bases with no gene match: 9. The germline V gene has CDR1 KGHSH and CDR2 LQKENI. The CDR3 consists of 17 residues. CDR3 nucleotide sequence: TGTGCCAGCTCACCGCGGGGGACTAGCTATGCCTCCTACGAGCAGTACTTC. As protein: CASSPRGTSYASYEQYF.

This clone was counted a single time. The V and J genes are TRBV28 and TRBJ1-3, with 7 bases fitting TRBD1. The CDR3 runs to 15 residues. V gave up 3 bases and J gave up 2 bases; unmatched junction bases: 4. Germline values: CDR1 MDHEN, CDR2 SYDVKM. As DNA, the CDR3 is TGTGCCAGCAGTTTTGGCAGGGGGGCTGGAAACACCATATATTTT. It is translated as CASSFGRGAGNTIYF.

The chain carries TRBV25-1 and TRBJ2-1, with 9 bases matching TRBD2. With 3 bases clipped from V and 4 bases from J, the junction kept 7 bases outside the gene matches. Germline loops: CDR1 MGHDK, CDR2 SYGVNS. The CDR3 is 16 residues long. The CDR3 is CASSDLAGVRYNEQFF. CDR3 in DNA: TGTGCCAGCAGTGACTTAGCGGGAGTTAGATACAATGAGCAGTTCTTC.

There are a few counts of this clone. The chain couples TRBV4-1 to TRBJ1-2, with D possibly matching TRBD1 (5 bases). This CDR3 is 15 amino acids long. CDR1 and CDR2 from the germline V gene are MGHRA and YSYEKL. With 0 bases removed from V and 8 bases from J, the gap between germline ends came to 16 bases. CDR3 bases: TGCGCCAGCAGCCAAGAGAAATGGGGGGAGGGAGGCTACACCTTC. Its protein product is CASSQEKWGEGGYTF.

Comments on this clone: At the DNA level, this CDR3 is encoded by other sequences in the same sample as well. This sequence joins TRBV5-6 and TRBJ1-1, with D perhaps matching TRBD1 (5 bases). Germline loops: CDR1 SGHDT, CDR2 YYEEEE. Trimming cost V 4 bases and J 2 bases, with 9 bases left between them. The CDR3 covers 13 residues. This chain's CDR3 is CASSPGVNTEAFF. CDR3 coding DNA: TGTGCCAGCAGCCCGGGGGTCAACACTGAAGCTTTCTTT.

The chain carries TRBV4-2 and TRBJ2-6, with a weak D call TRBD2 (6 bases). Germline lookup yields CDR1 LGHNA and CDR2 YNFKEQ. V lost 0 bases, J lost 0 bases, and 9 bases lay in between. The CDR3 length is 17 residues. The CDR3 loop reads CASSQDGGPSGANVLTF. The CDR3 DNA follows: TGTGCCAGCAGCCAAGACGGGGGTCCCTCTGGGGCCAACGTCCTGACTTTC.

V gene TRBV4-2 combines with J gene TRBJ2-2; 9 bases align to TRBD1. The CDR3 spans 16 residues. J lost 2 bases, V lost 5 bases, and 6 bases had no gene match. Germline V gene lookup returns CDR1 LGHNA and CDR2 YNFKEQ. CDR3 in amino acids: CASSLPGQGNTGELFF. The CDR3 nucleotides read TGTGCCAGCAGCTTGCCGGGACAGGGCAACACCGGGGAGCTGTTTTTT.

The chain carries TRBV6-2 or TRBV6-3 and TRBJ1-2, with a weak D call TRBD1 (5 bases). From germline, CDR1 is MNHEY and CDR2 SVGEGT. Between the trimmed V and J ends, which lost 2 bases and 7 bases, there was a span of 17 bases. The CDR3 totals 15 residues. Here the CDR3 DNA reads TGTGCCAGCAGTTACAAAACTCAAGGGGAGGGTGGCTACACCTTC. This translates into CASSYKTQGEGGYTF.

The chain couples TRBV29-1 to TRBJ2-4; a possible D gene is TRBD2 (6 bases). The V gene lost 6 bases and the J gene lost 0 bases, with 18 bases spanning the gap. This CDR3 is 16 amino acids long. Germline V gene sequence: CDR1 SQVTM, CDR2 ANQGSEA. CDR3 loop: CSVVPGTPVAKNIQYF. As DNA, the CDR3 is TGCAGCGTCGTGCCCGGGACTCCGGTAGCCAAAAACATTCAGTACTTC.

The genes are TRBV5-6 and TRBJ1-2; 8 nucleotides agree with TRBD1. CDR3 length: 18 amino acids. The V gene's germline CDR1 is SGHDT and CDR2 YYEEEE. Trimming at V came to 0 bases and at J to 8 bases, leaving 18 bases not matched to a gene. The CDR3 sequence is CASSLERAGGVSRRGYTF. CDR3 bases: TGTGCCAGCAGCTTGGAAAGGGCAGGGGGCGTCAGCAGGCGCGGCTACACCTTC.

The gene calls are TRBV28 and TRBJ2-7, with 12 bases aligning to TRBD2. Germline loops: CDR1 MDHEN, CDR2 SYDVKM. V gave up 6 bases and J gave up 1 base; unmatched junction bases: 10. The CDR3 loop spans 17 amino acids. Here the CDR3 reads CASRPTSSGRESYEQYF. DNA for the CDR3: TGTGCCAGCAGACCGACCTCTAGCGGGAGGGAGTCCTACGAGCAGTACTTC.

The J gene is TRBJ2-3, the V gene TRBV5-4, with 7 positions matching TRBD2. The CDR3 is 18 amino acids. CDR1 is SGHNT and CDR2 is YYREEE in the germline V gene (reference sequence). J lost 3 bases, V lost 4 bases, and 17 bases had no gene match. The CDR3 sequence is CASSRGVGTILATDTQYF. DNA of the CDR3: TGTGCCAGCAGCCGGGGGGTGGGGACTATTCTAGCAACAGATACGCAGTATTTT.

The chain employs TRBV9 and TRBJ1-4; TRBD1 aligns across 10 bases. The CDR3 covers 14 residues. Looked up from germline, CDR1 is SGDLS and CDR2 is YYNGEE. J lost 8 bases, V lost 4 bases, and 5 bases had no gene match. The DNA for the CDR3 is TGTGCCAGCAGCTCGGGACAGGGGCGCGAAAAACTGTTTTTT. Amino acid sequence: CASSSGQGREKLFF.